This T cell receptor beta chain came from a study of T cells in women clearing cervical HPV infection. About the research overall: Case blood was drawn a median approximately 21 weeks after lesion detection. Findings of the study overall: Repertoire richness, not evenness, was significantly elevated in CIN3+ cases versus controls.

Produced via immunoSEQ multiplex PCR; TCRdb's table is partial and in-frame only. The listing records about 39,000 clones. A word on this clone: Antigen: not known.

HPV was found by MY09/MY11 PCR and dot-blot genotyping. Input material: blood buffy coat. This receptor was taken from a woman between 18 and 69 years old with a cervical HPV16 infection that either progressed to CIN3+ or cleared (not recorded which).

The CDR3 here is CASSPVQGNYEQYF. The DNA read from the CDR3 is TGTGCCAGCTCACCCGTACAGGGGAACTACGAG. The chain uses TRBV18 and TRBJ2-7; 7 nucleotides agree with TRBD1. Read sequence stops 3 residues before the CDR3 end, and the germline J gene provides the missing end. V lost 3 bases and J lost 3; bases outside the gene matches: 5. Per the germline V gene, CDR1 is KGHSH and CDR2 is LQKENI. This CDR3 is 14 amino acids long.